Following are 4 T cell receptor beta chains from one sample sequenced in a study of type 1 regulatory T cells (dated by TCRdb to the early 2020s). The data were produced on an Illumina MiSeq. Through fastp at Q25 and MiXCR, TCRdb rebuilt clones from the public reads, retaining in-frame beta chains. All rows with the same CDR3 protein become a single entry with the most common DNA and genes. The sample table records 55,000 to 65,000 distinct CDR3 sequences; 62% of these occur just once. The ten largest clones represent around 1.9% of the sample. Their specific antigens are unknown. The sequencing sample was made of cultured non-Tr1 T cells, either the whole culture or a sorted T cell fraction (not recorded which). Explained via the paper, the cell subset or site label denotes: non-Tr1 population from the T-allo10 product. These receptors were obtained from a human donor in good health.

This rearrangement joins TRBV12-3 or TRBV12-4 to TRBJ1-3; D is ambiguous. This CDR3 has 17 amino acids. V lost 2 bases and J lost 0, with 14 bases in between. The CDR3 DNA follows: TGTGCCAGCAGTTTATTAGAGGTTCCGTTCTCTGGAAACACCATATATTTT. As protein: CASSLLEVPFSGNTIYF.

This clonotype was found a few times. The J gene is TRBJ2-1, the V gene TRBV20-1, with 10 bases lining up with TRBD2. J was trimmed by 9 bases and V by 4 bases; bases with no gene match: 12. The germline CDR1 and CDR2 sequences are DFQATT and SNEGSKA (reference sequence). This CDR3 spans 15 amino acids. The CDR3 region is CSANVGTSVSGEQFF. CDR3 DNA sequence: TGCAGTGCTAACGTCGGGACTAGCGTATCCGGTGAGCAGTTCTTC.

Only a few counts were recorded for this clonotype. CDR3 loop: CASSQHDSVSYEQYF. CDR3 nucleotide sequence: TGTGCCAGCAGCCAGCACGACTCGGTTTCCTACGAGCAGTACTTC. V gene TRBV7-2 combines with J gene TRBJ2-7, with unresolved D. CDR1 SGHTA and CDR2 FQGNSA come from the germline V gene. The CDR3 is made up of 15 amino acids. V was clipped by 5 bases and J by 1 base, with 15 bases between them.

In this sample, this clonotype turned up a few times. In DNA form, the CDR3 reads TGTGCCAGCAGCCAGGAATTTGGGCGGACAGACGAAGCTTTCTTT. Translation gives CASSQEFGRTDEAFF. The chain uses TRBV7-9 and TRBJ1-1; D perhaps matches TRBD1 (6 bases). The germline CDR1 and CDR2 sequences are SEHNR and FQNEAQ (reference sequence). V lost 5 bases and J lost 8, with 21 bases in between. CDR3 length: 15 residues. Together with reference TRBV7-9 and TRBJ1-1, the CDR3 gives the full variable domain: DTGVSQNPRHKITKRGQNVTFRCDPISEHNRLYWYRQTLGQGPEFLTYFQNEAQLEKSRLLSDRFSAERPKGSFSTLEIQRTEQGDSAMYLCASSQEFGRTDEAFFGQGTRLTVV.